One TCR beta chain is described in this entry. Its antigen is not known. This entry is derived from a study of cytomegalovirus exposure and HLA in healthy donors. Whole-study findings and limits: Roughly uniform sequencing depth across donors was assumed, possibly incorrectly.

It was with 60 Vbeta and 13 Jbeta primers that the PCR ran. Clones were read by immunoSEQ multiplex PCR, and TCRdb kept only the in-frame ones, dropping some. This specimen shows about 150,000 clones; the ten leading clones hold roughly 1.6%. V lost 1 base and J 7 bases, leaving 7 bases between the germline ends. Germline V gene data show CDR1 as SEHNR and CDR2 as FQNEAQ (reference sequence). The CDR3 loop spans 12 amino acids. What was sequenced was PBMCs. The gene calls are TRBV7-9 and TRBJ1-2, with D uncertain. The TCR sequence derives from a woman aged 45-65 years in good health and CMV-seronegative. CDR3 residues: CASSLVFSGYTF. DNA of the CDR3: TGTGCCAGCAGCTTAGTATTCAGTGGCTACACCTTC.